One sample yielded the 18 T cell receptor beta chains listed below, sequenced in a study of OX40 agonist ivuxolimab in advanced cancers. Using immunoSEQ multiplex PCR, the repertoire was profiled, and TCRdb retains in-frame clones only, with some absent. The sample has 65,000 to 100,000 clones, roughly 94% seen once. Sequencing used CD4+ or CD8+ T cells sorted from blood, obtained in a trial of the OX40 agonist ivuxolimab. These receptors originate from an adult with an advanced solid tumor such as melanoma, head and neck, liver or kidney cancer.

The rearrangement uses TRBV7-8 and TRBJ2-5; unclear D gene. Trimming left V 0 bases short and J 2 bases short, with 7 bases between. This CDR3 spans 14 amino acids. Germline V gene lookup returns CDR1 SGHVS and CDR2 FQNEAQ. CDR3: CASSLAISQETQYF. The CDR3 coding sequence is TGTGCCAGCAGCTTAGCGATCTCTCAAGAGACCCAGTACTTC.

V gene TRBV6-4 combines with J gene TRBJ2-1; 10 bases fit TRBD2. This CDR3 has 15 residues. Trimming took 5 bases from V and 6 from J; bases not matched to a gene: 7. Germline V gene data show CDR1 as MRHNA and CDR2 as SNTAGT. CDR3 DNA: TGTGCCAGCAGTACCCTAGCGGGAGAGACCAATGAGCAGTTCTTC. This sequence encodes CASSTLAGETNEQFF.

The V call is TRBV19, the J call TRBJ2-1; D ambiguous. The V and J ends lost 6 bases and 7 bases respectively, with 10 bases between them. CDR1 and CDR2 from the germline V gene are LNHDA and SQIVND (reference sequence). This CDR3 is built from 12 residues. CDR3 region: CASSTLGNEQFF. The CDR3 DNA sequence: TGTGCCAGTAGCACCCTCGGGAATGAGCAGTTCTTC.

The chain links TRBV4-1 to TRBJ2-1; 10 nucleotides line up with TRBD2. The germline CDR1 and CDR2 sequences are MGHRA and YSYEKL. The length of the CDR3 is 17 residues. J was trimmed by 8 bases and V by 0 bases; bases with no gene match: 10. DNA of the CDR3: TGCGCCAGCAGCCAAGAAAACCGACTAGCGGGTAACGATGAGCAGTTCTTC. It specifies CASSQENRLAGNDEQFF.

This rearrangement joins TRBV5-8 to TRBJ2-7; D call uncertain. Trimming left V 0 bases short and J 3 bases short, with 13 bases between. In germline, CDR1 is SGHTS, CDR2 YDEGEE. The CDR3 totals 15 residues. The CDR3 region is CASSLVGRTDYEQYF. The CDR3 DNA sequence: TGTGCCAGCAGCTTGGTCGGGCGGACGGACTACGAGCAGTACTTC.

Concerning this clone itself: Other DNA sequences of this sample code for an identical CDR3. The chain links TRBV9 to TRBJ2-2; D gene uncertain. CDR1 SGDLS and CDR2 YYNGEE come from the germline V gene. The ends were cut back, 2 bases at V and 6 bases at J, with 2 bases in the middle. The CDR3 spans 11 residues. In nucleotides, the CDR3 is TGTGCCAGCAGCGTCTCCGGGGAGCTGTTTTTT. It is translated as CASSVSGELFF.

V gene TRBV6-6 combines with J gene TRBJ1-2, with D possibly matching TRBD1 (5 bases). Germline assignment: CDR1 MNHNY and CDR2 SVGAGI (reference sequence). V lost 7 bases, J lost 3 bases, and 12 bases lay in between. The CDR3 has 13 amino acids. CDR3 in DNA: TGTGCCAGCATGTCCGGGACTCACTATGGCTACACCTTC. Encoded protein: CASMSGTHYGYTF.

The genes are TRBV27 and TRBJ2-7, with TRBD1 as a possible D gene (5 bases). The V end lost 5 bases, the J end lost 2 bases, and 16 bases lay between the germline ends. The CDR3 totals 15 residues. CDR1 and CDR2 from the germline V gene are MNHEY and SMNVEV (reference sequence). CDR3 residues: CASSPDTGLTYEQYF. The CDR3 DNA reads as TGTGCCAGCAGTCCAGACACAGGATTAACCTACGAGCAGTACTTC.

This chain connects TRBV27 to TRBJ2-5; D possibly corresponds to TRBD2 (6 bases). Germline assignment: CDR1 MNHEY and CDR2 SMNVEV (reference sequence). The CDR3 length is 14 residues. Deletions cut 1 base from V and 5 bases from J, with 11 bases between. CDR3 residues: CASSLLRGGETQYF. The CDR3 bases are TGTGCCAGCAGTTTATTGCGGGGCGGGGAGACCCAGTACTTC.

The chain uses TRBV28 and TRBJ2-7, with D maybe TRBD2 (6 bases). The CDR3 spans 14 residues. CDR1 is MDHEN, CDR2 SYDVKM, per germline. V lost 4 bases to trimming and J lost 3 bases, with 13 bases between them. CDR3 nucleotide sequence: TGTGCCAGCAGTTCCTCCCTAGCGATCTACGAGCAGTACTTC. This translates into CASSSSLAIYEQYF.

The V and J genes are TRBV4-3 and TRBJ2-1, with TRBD2 matching over 10 bases. The V gene's germline CDR1 is LGHNA and CDR2 YSLEER. This CDR3 region has 13 residues. The J segment lost 7 bases and the V segment lost 3 bases, leaving 0 bases of the junction unmatched. In nucleotides, the CDR3 is TGCGCCAGCAGCCAGGGACTAGCGAATGAGCAGTTCTTC. It specifies CASSQGLANEQFF.

The chain recombines TRBV28 with TRBJ2-3; D is possibly TRBD2 (6 bases). The germline CDR1 and CDR2 sequences are MDHEN and SYDVKM. This CDR3 region has 14 residues. V shed 3 bases and J shed 2 bases, with 9 bases lying between them. CDR3 DNA sequence: TGTGCCAGCAGTTTTACGGGACTCACAGATACGCAGTATTTT. Encoded protein: CASSFTGLTDTQYF. Full variable domain (missing parts from reference TRBV28 and TRBJ2-3): DVKVTQSSRYLVKRTGEKVFLECVQDMDHENMFWYRQDPGLGLRLIYFSYDVKMKEKGDIPEGYSVSREKKERFSLILESASTNQTSMYLCASSFTGLTDTQYFGPGTRLTVL.

The V call is TRBV14, the J call TRBJ1-1, with a tentative D call TRBD1 (5 bases). V gave up 5 bases and J gave up 0 bases, with 10 bases separating them. Germline V gene data show CDR1 as SGHDN and CDR2 as FVKESK. CDR3 length: 14 amino acids. In DNA, the CDR3 is TGTGCCAGCAGCTCGACAGTTTTGAACACTGAAGCTTTCTTT. Translated: CASSSTVLNTEAFF.

The rearrangement links TRBV21-1 to TRBJ2-5; no DNA check was done on the table's D call, TRBD1. TRBV21-1 is given as a pseudogene. This CDR3 region has 15 residues. The CDR3 spells CASSRTGRFRETQYF. In nucleotides, the CDR3 is TGTGCCAGCAGCAGAACCGGCAGGTTCAGGGAGACCCAGTACTTC.

This rearrangement joins TRBV7-3 to TRBJ2-1; 12 nucleotides match TRBD2. Unmatched junction bases numbered 12, after V lost 5 bases and J lost 1 base. CDR1 and CDR2 from the germline V gene are SGHTA and FQGTGA. CDR3 length: 19 residues. In DNA form, the CDR3 reads TGTGCCAGCAGCCAAGAGCCGGGACTAGCGGGCCTGTCCTACAATGAGCAGTTCTTC. Translation: CASSQEPGLAGLSYNEQFF.

The chain combines TRBV7-9 with TRBJ1-1, with unresolved D. Trimming took 2 bases from V and 3 from J, leaving 13 bases between them. Germline CDR1 and CDR2: SEHNR and FQNEAQ (reference sequence). This CDR3 has 15 amino acids. The CDR3, as DNA: TGTGCCAGCAGCTTACTGGCAGGAGCTGACACTGAAGCTTTCTTT. It yields the protein CASSLLAGADTEAFF.

The chain links TRBV6-6 to TRBJ1-1; D unclear. The V end was cut by 10 bases, the J end by 0 bases, with 12 bases between. CDR1 MNHNY and CDR2 SVGAGI come from the germline V gene (reference sequence). The CDR3 contains 13 residues. CDR3 amino acids: CATRPGMNTEAFF. CDR3 sequence (DNA): TGTGCCACAAGACCCGGGATGAACACTGAAGCTTTCTTT.

The V and J genes are TRBV5-5 and TRBJ2-1; tentative D call: TRBD2 (5 bases). Germline V gene sequence: CDR1 SGHKS, CDR2 YYEKEE (reference sequence). V was cut by 4 bases and J by 5 bases, with 7 bases left in between. The CDR3 extends over 12 amino acids. CDR3 DNA: TGTGCCAGCAGCGAGGGTCACAATGAGCAGTTCTTC. Encoded protein: CASSEGHNEQFF.